These T cell receptor beta chains were read from a single sample in a study of OX40 agonist ivuxolimab in advanced cancers. Generated by immunoSEQ multiplex PCR, the TCRdb table keeps only in-frame clones and is missing some. The data show about 46,000 clones, about 90% seen once. Material: CD4+ or CD8+ T cells sorted from blood, obtained in a trial of the OX40 agonist ivuxolimab. All receptors derive from an adult with an advanced solid tumor such as melanoma, head and neck, liver or kidney cancer. Each CDR3 is given with its conserved first and last residue. Each record gives: CDR3 length, V gene, clone size, D gene, J gene, CDR3 protein, CDR3 DNA. The D gene is left open where the match is weak. Clone size is given for some rows only: seen once, a few or many times, or a class if the clone is expanded.

CDR3 length: 14
V gene: TRBV5-1
clone size: few
D gene: .
J gene: TRBJ2-1
CDR3 protein: CASSLIASSPEQFF
CDR3 DNA: TGCGCCAGCAGCCTTATCGCATCCAGCCCCGAGCAGTTCTTC

CDR3 length: 13
V gene: TRBV6-5
clone size: few
D gene: .
J gene: TRBJ2-1
CDR3 protein: CASSYSSYNEQFF
CDR3 DNA: TGTGCCAGCAGTTACTCCTCCTACAATGAGCAGTTCTTC

CDR3 length: 14
V gene: TRBV9
clone size: few
D gene: TRBD2
J gene: TRBJ2-5
CDR3 protein: CASSLWAGGETQYF
CDR3 DNA: TGTGCCAGCAGCCTCTGGGCGGGAGGGGAGACCCAGTACTTC

CDR3 length: 15
V gene: TRBV4-3
clone size: .
D gene: .
J gene: TRBJ2-7
CDR3 protein: CASSQHRDGAYEQYF
CDR3 DNA: TGCGCCAGCAGCCAGCACCGGGACGGCGCCTACGAGCAGTACTTC

CDR3 length: 16
V gene: TRBV4-3
clone size: once
D gene: .
J gene: TRBJ2-1
CDR3 protein: CASSQDPPGTYNEQFF
CDR3 DNA: TGCGCCAGCAGCCAAGATCCACCGGGGACCTACAATGAGCAGTTCTTC

CDR3 length: 11
V gene: TRBV13
clone size: .
D gene: .
J gene: TRBJ1-2
CDR3 protein: CASSLGFGYTF
CDR3 DNA: TGTGCCAGCAGCTTAGGGTTCGGCTACACCTTC

CDR3 length: 13
V gene: TRBV19
clone size: .
D gene: .
J gene: TRBJ1-5
CDR3 protein: CASSIGGGQPQHF
CDR3 DNA: TGTGCCAGTAGTATAGGTGGGGGTCAGCCCCAGCATTTT

CDR3 length: 15
V gene: TRBV19
clone size: .
D gene: .
J gene: TRBJ2-1
CDR3 protein: CASSIPRVGYNEQFF
CDR3 DNA: TGTGCCAGTAGTATCCCCCGGGTAGGGTACAATGAGCAATTCTTC

CDR3 length: 13
V gene: TRBV7-9
clone size: .
D gene: .
J gene: TRBJ2-7
CDR3 protein: CASSSSRTYEQYF
CDR3 DNA: TGTGCCAGCAGCTCAAGCAGGACCTACGAGCAGTACTTC

CDR3 length: 15
V gene: TRBV7-9
clone size: .
D gene: .
J gene: TRBJ2-7
CDR3 protein: CASSQEPYISYEQYF
CDR3 DNA: TGTGCCAGCAGCCAAGAGCCCTACATCTCCTACGAGCAGTACTTC

CDR3 length: 15
V gene: TRBV11-3
clone size: .
D gene: .
J gene: TRBJ2-1
CDR3 protein: CASRKGLANYNEQFF
CDR3 DNA: TGTGCCAGCAGAAAGGGGCTAGCGAATTACAATGAGCAGTTCTTC

CDR3 length: 14
V gene: TRBV10-3
clone size: .
D gene: .
J gene: TRBJ1-1
CDR3 protein: CAIRGTGWDTEAFF
CDR3 DNA: TGTGCCATCAGAGGAACAGGGTGGGACACTGAAGCTTTCTTT

CDR3 length: 12
V gene: TRBV27
clone size: .
D gene: .
J gene: TRBJ2-2
CDR3 protein: CASSLRGGELFF
CDR3 DNA: TGTGCCAGCAGTTTGAGAGGGGGGGAGCTGTTTTTT

CDR3 length: 12
V gene: TRBV5-6
clone size: once
D gene: .
J gene: TRBJ2-1
CDR3 protein: CASDGRYNEQFF
CDR3 DNA: TGTGCCAGCGACGGACGGTACAATGAGCAGTTCTTC

CDR3 length: 16
V gene: TRBV9
clone size: .
D gene: TRBD1
J gene: TRBJ1-2
CDR3 protein: CASSVATGDRVDGYTF
CDR3 DNA: TGTGCCAGCAGCGTAGCTACGGGGGACAGGGTAGATGGCTACACCTTC

CDR3 length: 18
V gene: TRBV19
clone size: .
D gene: TRBD2
J gene: TRBJ2-1
CDR3 protein: CASSIDPFGGSSYNEQFF
CDR3 DNA: TGTGCCAGTAGTATAGATCCTTTCGGGGGGAGCTCCTACAATGAGCAGTTCTTC

CDR3 length: 13
V gene: TRBV6-5
clone size: once
D gene: .
J gene: TRBJ2-7
CDR3 protein: CASSPRDIYEQYF
CDR3 DNA: TGTGCCAGCAGTCCCCGGGACATCTACGAGCAGTACTTC

CDR3 length: 15
V gene: TRBV9
clone size: .
D gene: TRBD2
J gene: TRBJ2-2
CDR3 protein: CASSVSGANTGELFF
CDR3 DNA: TGTGCCAGCAGCGTTAGCGGGGCGAACACCGGGGAGCTGTTTTTT

CDR3 length: 16
V gene: TRBV6-5
clone size: .
D gene: .
J gene: TRBJ1-3
CDR3 protein: CASSYKWQGSGNTIYF
CDR3 DNA: TGTGCCAGCAGTTACAAATGGCAGGGATCTGGAAACACCATATATTTT

CDR3 length: 11
V gene: TRBV30
clone size: .
D gene: .
J gene: TRBJ1-2
CDR3 protein: CAWSAGYGYTF
CDR3 DNA: TGTGCCTGGAGTGCCGGATATGGCTACACCTTC

CDR3 length: 13
V gene: TRBV7-9
clone size: once
D gene: .
J gene: TRBJ2-7
CDR3 protein: CASSQLVAYEQYF
CDR3 DNA: TGTGCCAGCAGCCAATTGGTAGCCTACGAGCAGTACTTC

CDR3 length: 13
V gene: TRBV4-1
clone size: .
D gene: .
J gene: TRBJ2-1
CDR3 protein: CASSQVTGDEQFF
CDR3 DNA: TGCGCCAGCAGCCAAGTAACCGGCGATGAGCAGTTCTTC

CDR3 length: 15
V gene: TRBV4-1
clone size: .
D gene: .
J gene: TRBJ2-2
CDR3 protein: CASSQVTANTGELFF
CDR3 DNA: TGCGCCAGCAGCCAGGTGACTGCTAACACCGGGGAGCTGTTTTTT

CDR3 length: 14
V gene: TRBV6-4
clone size: .
D gene: TRBD1
J gene: TRBJ1-1
CDR3 protein: CASSFDRENTEAFF
CDR3 DNA: TGTGCCAGCAGTTTTGACAGGGAGAACACTGAAGCTTTCTTT

CDR3 length: 17
V gene: TRBV5-4
clone size: .
D gene: TRBD2
J gene: TRBJ2-1
CDR3 protein: CASRYGTGTSSYNEQFF
CDR3 DNA: TGTGCCAGCAGGTATGGAACCGGGACTAGCTCCTACAATGAGCAGTTCTTC

CDR3 length: 13
V gene: TRBV4-1
clone size: .
D gene: .
J gene: TRBJ1-2
CDR3 protein: CASSQDGHYGYTF
CDR3 DNA: TGCGCCAGCAGCCAAGATGGGCACTATGGCTACACCTTC

CDR3 length: 15
V gene: TRBV28
clone size: .
D gene: .
J gene: TRBJ2-2
CDR3 protein: CASSYLLARTGELFF
CDR3 DNA: TGTGCCAGCAGTTATTTATTGGCTAGAACCGGGGAGCTGTTTTTT

CDR3 length: 13
V gene: TRBV29-1
clone size: .
D gene: .
J gene: TRBJ2-7
CDR3 protein: CSVVQDPSYEQYF
CDR3 DNA: TGCAGCGTTGTTCAGGACCCCTCCTACGAGCAGTACTTC

CDR3 length: 17
V gene: TRBV5-4
clone size: .
D gene: TRBD2
J gene: TRBJ2-7
CDR3 protein: CASSLGLAGRPSYEQYF
CDR3 DNA: TGTGCCAGCAGCTTGGGACTAGCGGGGAGGCCTTCCTACGAGCAGTACTTC

CDR3 length: 17
V gene: TRBV4-1
clone size: once
D gene: TRBD2
J gene: TRBJ2-7
CDR3 protein: CASSQETLAGSSYEQYF
CDR3 DNA: TGCGCCAGCAGCCAGGAGACCCTAGCGGGCAGCTCCTACGAGCAGTACTTC

CDR3 length: 16
V gene: TRBV9
clone size: once
D gene: TRBD2
J gene: TRBJ2-1
CDR3 protein: CASSPRTSGANNEQFF
CDR3 DNA: TGTGCCAGCAGCCCGCGGACTAGCGGAGCCAACAATGAGCAGTTCTTC

CDR3 length: 14
V gene: TRBV7-9
clone size: .
D gene: TRBD1
J gene: TRBJ2-7
CDR3 protein: CASSFITGQHEQYF
CDR3 DNA: TGTGCCAGCAGCTTTATCACGGGACAGCACGAGCAGTACTTC

CDR3 length: 13
V gene: TRBV19
clone size: few
D gene: .
J gene: TRBJ2-1
CDR3 protein: CASRGNSRDEQFF
CDR3 DNA: TGTGCCAGTAGAGGGAACAGCCGCGATGAGCAGTTCTTC

CDR3 length: 11
V gene: TRBV30
clone size: .
D gene: .
J gene: TRBJ1-2
CDR3 protein: CARRGGEGYTF
CDR3 DNA: TGTGCCAGAAGGGGGGGTGAGGGCTACACCTTC

CDR3 length: 15
V gene: TRBV7-8
clone size: .
D gene: .
J gene: TRBJ2-7
CDR3 protein: CASSSRLGVPYEQYF
CDR3 DNA: TGTGCCAGCAGCTCCCGTTTGGGGGTTCCCTACGAGCAGTACTTC

CDR3 length: 13
V gene: TRBV6-5
clone size: .
D gene: .
J gene: TRBJ1-1
CDR3 protein: CASSYGPPSEAFF
CDR3 DNA: TGTGCCAGCAGTTATGGTCCGCCAAGTGAAGCTTTCTTT

CDR3 length: 13
V gene: TRBV27
clone size: .
D gene: TRBD1
J gene: TRBJ2-7
CDR3 protein: CASSSGTGGEQYF
CDR3 DNA: TGTGCCAGCAGTTCCGGGACAGGGGGCGAGCAGTACTTC

CDR3 length: 15
V gene: TRBV30
clone size: .
D gene: .
J gene: TRBJ2-3
CDR3 protein: CAWSVVGFGADTQYF
CDR3 DNA: TGTGCCTGGAGTGTAGTGGGGTTTGGTGCAGATACGCAGTATTTT

CDR3 length: 20
V gene: TRBV19
clone size: .
D gene: TRBD1
J gene: TRBJ1-1
CDR3 protein: CASSRWDRGDEARRNTEAFF
CDR3 DNA: TGTGCCAGTAGTAGATGGGACAGGGGGGATGAGGCTCGTAGAAACACTGAAGCTTTCTTT

CDR3 length: 14
V gene: TRBV19
clone size: .
D gene: .
J gene: TRBJ1-4
CDR3 protein: CASSIRVTNEKLFF
CDR3 DNA: TGTGCCAGTAGTATCAGGGTAACTAATGAAAAACTGTTTTTT

CDR3 length: 14
V gene: TRBV13
clone size: .
D gene: TRBD1
J gene: TRBJ1-4
CDR3 protein: CASSLVGQDEKLFF
CDR3 DNA: TGTGCCAGCAGCTTAGTGGGACAGGACGAAAAACTGTTTTTT

CDR3 length: 12
V gene: TRBV4-3
clone size: .
D gene: .
J gene: TRBJ1-1
CDR3 protein: CASSQGKSEAFF
CDR3 DNA: TGCGCCAGCAGCCAAGGGAAGTCTGAAGCTTTCTTT